A single T cell receptor (beta chain) is shown here with its context. What it binds is unknown. During its preparation, the TCRbeta library received unique molecular identifiers. TCRdb independently ran MiXCR on the PCR reads; one entry per CDR3 protein. The profile shows approximately 980,000 distinct CDR3 sequences, under 30% of them singletons. The data are from a study of T-cell reconstitution after alpha-beta-depleted transplantation in children. This CDR3 spans 15 amino acids. Germline values: CDR1 DFQATT, CDR2 SNEGSKA (reference sequence). The ends were cut back, 4 bases at V and 2 bases at J, with 18 bases in the middle. Study-wide points: Expanded clones from the graft, numbering several hundred, reportedly supplied alpha-beta T cells about two months after transplant. The authors attributed T-cell counts and diversity one year after transplant mostly to newly produced T cells. Certain patients had high TCRbeta diversity at day 60, and it came from recipient T cells and thymic progenitors that survived.

The source material was PBMCs, mostly from graft donor cells, sampled 360 days after TCRalphabeta/CD19-depleted stem cell transplant. This clonotype was sampled from a boy in the first two years of life who had a stem cell transplant for SCID, so the T cells may come from the graft donor. This sequence joins TRBV20-1 and TRBJ2-7, with D possibly matching TRBD1 (6 bases). This chain's CDR3 is CSANSGQGSTYEQYF. CDR3 sequence (DNA): TGCAGTGCTAACTCGGGTCAGGGGAGTACCTACGAGCAGTACTTC.